This T cell receptor (beta chain) derives from a study of T cells in localized non-small cell lung cancer. The CDR3 totals 14 residues. Germline lookup yields CDR1 SGHNT and CDR2 YYREEE (reference sequence). Between the trimmed V and J ends, which lost 5 bases and 2 bases, there was a span of 13 bases. Clones were sequenced by immunoSEQ multiplex PCR, and TCRdb holds only the in-frame ones, with some missing. The sample has 65,000 to 95,000 clones, about 78% seen once; the top ten hold about a fifth. Study results and limitations: Longer survival (overall) was linked to higher T cell density in blood. Of the top 100 tumor clones, median approximately 50 were in adjacent lung, more than 25 among its top 100. Measurement of T cell clonality placed uninvolved adjacent lung highest, above the level in tumor.

Of note for this clone: The target antigen is unknown.

The V call is TRBV5-4, the J call TRBJ1-2, with D tentatively TRBD1 (5 bases). This sequence was found in a man aged 40-75 years with stage II squamous cell lung carcinoma. The specimen was PBMCs, collected before any cancer treatment. In nucleotides, the CDR3 is TGTGCCAGCAGGGAGCAGGGTACCAACTATGGCTACACCTTC. It encodes CASREQGTNYGYTF.